The 14 T cell receptor beta chains presented below share a single source sample, sequenced in a study of T cells in Graves' hyperthyroidism and ophthalmopathy. Amplification targeted TCR beta CDR3 regions from RNA transcripts. Initially, a first-round RT-PCR of the TCR CDR3 employed the HTBI primer set. Via MiXCR, TCRdb re-called the multiplex PCR reads, giving one row per CDR3 protein. The sample has about 610,000 distinct CDR3 sequences; more than 45% are singletons. Sequencing was done on a sample of peripheral blood or thyroid tissue (not recorded which). The receptors originated from a woman younger than 30 with Graves' hyperthyroidism.

The chain recombines TRBV7-2 with TRBJ2-7; TRBD2 aligns across 8 bases. The CDR3 has 13 residues. CDR1 and CDR2 from the germline V gene are SGHTA and FQGNSA. J gave up 9 bases and V 5 bases, and 9 bases lay outside the gene matches. Here the CDR3 DNA reads TGTGCCAGCAGCACCCGGGGGGGAGATACGCAGTACTTC. It translates to CASSTRGGDTQYF. The full variable domain, with the rest looked up from reference TRBV7-2 and TRBJ2-7, is GAGVSQSPSNKVTEKGKDVELRCDPISGHTALYWYRQSLGQGLEFLIYFQGNSAPDKSGLPSDRFSAERTGGSVSTLTIQRTQQEDSAVYLCASSTRGGDTQYFGPGTRLTVT.

About this clonotype itself: One base away lies a much larger clone, so this may be a sequencing read error. The rearrangement joins TRBV9 to TRBJ1-2; a possible D gene is TRBD1 (5 bases). The CDR3 consists of 13 residues. Germline V lookup: CDR1 SGDLS, CDR2 YYNGEE. In DNA, the CDR3 is TGTGCCAGCCGCGTCCAGGGTGCCTATGGCTACACCTTC. Amino acid sequence: CASRVQGAYGYTF.

This clonotype was counted many times. CDR3 DNA sequence: TGTGCCATCAACCAGACAGGGCGTCGCACTGAAGCTTTCTTT. Encoded protein: CAINQTGRRTEAFF. This chain connects TRBV10-3 to TRBJ1-1; TRBD1 matches at 7 bases. Germline CDR1 reads ENHRY; CDR2 reads SYGVKD. J was trimmed by 4 bases and V by 7 bases; bases with no gene match: 9. This CDR3 region has 14 residues.

This clonotype was counted ten times or more. J is TRBJ1-1 and V is TRBV2; a weak D match, TRBD1 (6 bases). In germline, CDR1 is SNHLY, CDR2 FYNNEI. This CDR3 contains 11 residues. V dropped 7 bases and J dropped 7 bases, with 10 bases sitting between them. CDR3 bases: TGTGCCAGCAAGGGGGGGGTTGAAGCTTTCTTT. Residues: CASKGGVEAFF.

The chain couples TRBV2 to TRBJ1-2; D is perhaps TRBD1 (6 bases). This CDR3 has 15 amino acids. Trimming stripped 7 bases from V and 5 bases from J, with 20 bases between. CDR1 and CDR2 from the germline V gene are SNHLY and FYNNEI. The CDR3 here is CASTDHGGRRYGYTF. The CDR3 DNA follows: TGTGCCAGCACCGATCACGGGGGGCGACGGTATGGCTACACCTTC.

The chain has TRBV15 and TRBJ1-1, with TRBD1 matching 10 bases. V shed 8 bases and J 8 bases; nucleotides not matched to a gene: 8. CDR1 LNHNV and CDR2 YYDKDF come from the germline V gene (reference sequence). The CDR3 sequence is 13 residues long. CDR3 sequence reads: CATRWDRGGEAFF. The CDR3 DNA reads TGTGCCACCCGCTGGGACAGGGGCGGAGAAGCTTTCTTT.

The gene calls are TRBV20-1 and TRBJ2-3, with 9 positions matching TRBD2. V was pared by 6 bases and J by 2 bases, with 12 bases of the junction left unmatched. Germline lookup yields CDR1 DFQATT and CDR2 SNEGSKA (reference sequence). The CDR3 consists of 16 residues. The DNA for the CDR3 is TGCAGTGCCTCCCTAGGGGCGGGAGGGTACACAGATACGCAGTATTTT. This encodes CSASLGAGGYTDTQYF.

The genes are TRBV6-6 and TRBJ1-2; no clear D. Trimming stripped 3 bases from V and 6 bases from J, with 11 bases between. The CDR3 contains 13 residues. The germline gives CDR1 MNHNY, CDR2 SVGAGI (reference sequence). The CDR3 nucleotides are TGTGCCAGCAGTTATGAGTTCAGACATGGCTACACCTTC. It translates to CASSYEFRHGYTF.

In its sample, this clonotype was seen many times. V gene TRBV29-1 combines with J gene TRBJ2-6, with D unresolved. V lost 0 bases to trimming and J lost 1 base, with 13 bases between them. CDR1 and CDR2 (germline): SQVTM, ANQGSEA. This CDR3 contains 17 residues. The CDR3 coding sequence is TGCAGCGTTGAAGATAGGACGGAAACGTCTGGGGCCAACGTCCTGACTTTC. It yields the protein CSVEDRTETSGANVLTF.

V gene TRBV2 combines with J gene TRBJ1-4; no reliable D call. The V gene's germline CDR1 is SNHLY and CDR2 FYNNEI. CDR3 length equals 14 residues. The V end was cut by 10 bases, the J end by 8 bases, with 20 bases between. CDR3: CATTPGREEEKLFF. CDR3 DNA: TGTGCCACAACCCCGGGGAGGGAGGAGGAAAAACTGTTTTTT.

This clonotype has just a few counts. A much larger clonotype is one base distant, so this may be a read error. The chain couples TRBV20-1 to TRBJ2-7; D may be TRBD2 (6 bases). V was cut by 4 bases and J by 6 bases, with 16 bases left in between. Germline V gene lookup returns CDR1 DFQATT and CDR2 SNEGSKA (reference sequence). The CDR3 contains 13 residues. The CDR3: CSAITLGGSEQYF. The CDR3 DNA sequence: TGCAGTGCTATTACACTAGGAGGGAGCGAGCAGTACTTC.

The chain recombines TRBV2 with TRBJ1-5; 8 bases fit TRBD1. This CDR3 spans 14 amino acids. Trimming cost V 7 bases and J 7 bases; bases outside gene matches: 9. Per germline, CDR1 SNHLY and CDR2 FYNNEI. The CDR3 region is CASIAGGSEQPQHF. Here the CDR3 DNA reads TGTGCCAGCATAGCAGGGGGCAGCGAGCAGCCCCAGCATTTT.

The V gene is TRBV4-2, the J gene TRBJ2-7; 9 bases align to TRBD2. Germline lookup yields CDR1 LGHNA and CDR2 YNFKEQ. With 0 bases clipped from V and 4 bases from J, the junction kept 4 bases outside the gene matches. This CDR3 region has 15 residues. The CDR3 DNA sequence: TGTGCCAGCAGCCAAGAACAGCGGGAGGAGTACGAGCAGTACTTC. It codes for CASSQEQREEYEQYF.

V and J are TRBV7-8 and TRBJ1-2, with D possibly matching TRBD1 (6 bases). Germline V lookup: CDR1 SGHVS, CDR2 FQNEAQ. The germline V and J ends were trimmed by 8 bases and 2 bases, with 12 bases remaining between them. The CDR3 runs 13 residues. CDR3 nucleotide sequence: TGTGCCAGCGCCCTGGGACAAAACTATGGCTACACCTTC. This codes for CASALGQNYGYTF.